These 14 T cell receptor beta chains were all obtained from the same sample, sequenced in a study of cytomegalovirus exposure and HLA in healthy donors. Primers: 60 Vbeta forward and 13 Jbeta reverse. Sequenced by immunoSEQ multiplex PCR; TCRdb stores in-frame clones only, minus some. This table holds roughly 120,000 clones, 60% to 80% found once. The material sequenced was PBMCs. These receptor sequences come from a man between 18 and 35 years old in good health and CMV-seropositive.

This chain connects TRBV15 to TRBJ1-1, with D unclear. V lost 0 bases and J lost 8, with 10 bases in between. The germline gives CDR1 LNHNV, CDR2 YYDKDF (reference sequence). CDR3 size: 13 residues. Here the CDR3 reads CATSRDKQMEAFF. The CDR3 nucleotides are TGTGCCACCAGCAGAGATAAACAGATGGAAGCTTTCTTT.

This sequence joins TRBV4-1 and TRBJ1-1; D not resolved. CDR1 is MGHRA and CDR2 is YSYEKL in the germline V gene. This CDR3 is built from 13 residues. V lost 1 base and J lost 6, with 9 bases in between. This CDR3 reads CASSQVGAAEAFF. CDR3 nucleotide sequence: TGCGCCAGCAGCCAAGTAGGAGCGGCTGAAGCTTTCTTT.

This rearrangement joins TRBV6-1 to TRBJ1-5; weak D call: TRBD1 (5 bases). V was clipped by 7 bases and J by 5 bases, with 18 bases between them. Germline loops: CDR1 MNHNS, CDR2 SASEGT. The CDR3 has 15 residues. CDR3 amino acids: CASTSSGQGHQPQHF. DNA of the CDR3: TGTGCCAGCACCTCCTCCGGGCAGGGCCATCAGCCCCAGCATTTT.

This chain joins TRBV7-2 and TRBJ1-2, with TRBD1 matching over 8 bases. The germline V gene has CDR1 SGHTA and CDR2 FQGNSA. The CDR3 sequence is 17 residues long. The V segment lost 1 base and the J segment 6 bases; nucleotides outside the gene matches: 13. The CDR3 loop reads CASSLEVKRQGRNGYTF. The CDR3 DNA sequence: TGTGCCAGCAGCTTAGAGGTCAAGCGACAGGGGAGGAATGGCTACACCTTC.

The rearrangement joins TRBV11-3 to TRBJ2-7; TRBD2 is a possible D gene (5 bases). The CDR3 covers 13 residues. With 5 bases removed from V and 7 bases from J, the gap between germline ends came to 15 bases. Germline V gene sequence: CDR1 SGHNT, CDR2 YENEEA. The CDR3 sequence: CASSPNTRREQYF. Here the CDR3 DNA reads TGTGCCAGCAGCCCCAATACTCGGAGGGAGCAGTACTTC.

CDR3 amino acids: CASSLVHRGHTGELFF. Here the CDR3 DNA reads TGTGCCAGCAGCTTGGTGCACAGGGGGCACACCGGGGAGCTGTTTTTT. V and J are TRBV5-4 and TRBJ2-2; 9 nucleotides agree with TRBD1. The CDR3 is made up of 16 amino acids. Germline V gives CDR1 SGHNT, CDR2 YYREEE (reference sequence). V dropped 0 bases and J dropped 3; count of bases not matched to a gene: 3.

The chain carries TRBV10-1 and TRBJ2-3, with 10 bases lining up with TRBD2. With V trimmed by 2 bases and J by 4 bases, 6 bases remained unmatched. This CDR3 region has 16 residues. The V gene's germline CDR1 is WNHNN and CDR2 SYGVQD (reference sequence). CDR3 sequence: CASSELLAGPPDTQYF. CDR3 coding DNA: TGCGCCAGCAGTGAGCTACTAGCGGGGCCCCCAGATACGCAGTATTTT.

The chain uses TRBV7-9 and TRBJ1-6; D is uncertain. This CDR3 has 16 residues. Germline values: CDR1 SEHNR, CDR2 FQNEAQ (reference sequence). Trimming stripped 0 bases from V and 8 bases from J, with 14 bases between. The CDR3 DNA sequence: TGTGCCAGCAGCTTAGCGATGGGCCCCTGGGATTCACCCCTCCACTTT. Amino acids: CASSLAMGPWDSPLHF.

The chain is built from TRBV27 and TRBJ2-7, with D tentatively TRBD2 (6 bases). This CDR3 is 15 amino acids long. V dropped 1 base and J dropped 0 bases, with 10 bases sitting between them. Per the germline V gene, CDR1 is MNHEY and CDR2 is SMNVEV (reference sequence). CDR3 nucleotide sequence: TGTGCCAGCAGTTTATACCGGGGGAGCTCCTACGAGCAGTACTTC. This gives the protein CASSLYRGSSYEQYF.

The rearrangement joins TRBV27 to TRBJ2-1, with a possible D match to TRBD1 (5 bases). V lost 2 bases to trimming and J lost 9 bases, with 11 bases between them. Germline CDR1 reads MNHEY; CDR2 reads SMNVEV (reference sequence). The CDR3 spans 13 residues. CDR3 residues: CASSLDSNSEQFF. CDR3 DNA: TGTGCCAGCAGTTTAGACAGTAATAGTGAGCAGTTCTTC.

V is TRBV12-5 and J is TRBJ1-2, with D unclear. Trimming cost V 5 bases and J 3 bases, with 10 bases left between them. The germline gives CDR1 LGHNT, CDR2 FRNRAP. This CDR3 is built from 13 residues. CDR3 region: CASGTQTDYGYTF. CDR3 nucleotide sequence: TGTGCTAGTGGTACACAGACCGACTATGGCTACACCTTC.

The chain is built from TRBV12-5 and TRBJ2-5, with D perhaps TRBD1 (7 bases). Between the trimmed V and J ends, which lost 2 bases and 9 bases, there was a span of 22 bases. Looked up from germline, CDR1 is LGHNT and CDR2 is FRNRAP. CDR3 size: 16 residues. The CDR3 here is CASGLFTAGGGQAQYF. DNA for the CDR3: TGTGCTAGTGGTTTGTTCACGGCAGGGGGAGGACAGGCCCAGTACTTC.

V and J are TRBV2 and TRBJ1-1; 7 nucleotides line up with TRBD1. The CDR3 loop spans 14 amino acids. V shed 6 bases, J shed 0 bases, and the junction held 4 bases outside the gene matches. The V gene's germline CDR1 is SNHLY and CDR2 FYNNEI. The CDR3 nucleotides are TGTGCCAGCAGCCAGGGACAGTTGAACACTGAAGCTTTCTTT. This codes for CASSQGQLNTEAFF.

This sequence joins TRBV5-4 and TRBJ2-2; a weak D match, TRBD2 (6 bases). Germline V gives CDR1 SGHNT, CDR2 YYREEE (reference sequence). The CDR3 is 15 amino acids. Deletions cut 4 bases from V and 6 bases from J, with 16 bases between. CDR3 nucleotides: TGTGCCAGCAGCCCACCGCGGGGAGGTCCCGGGGAGCTGTTTTTT. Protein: CASSPPRGGPGELFF. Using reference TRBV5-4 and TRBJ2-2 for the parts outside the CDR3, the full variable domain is ETGVTQSPTHLIKTRGQQVTLRCSSQSGHNTVSWYQQALGQGPQFIFQYYREEENGRGNFPPRFSGLQFPNYSSELNVNALELDDSALYLCASSPPRGGPGELFFGEGSRLTVL.